This TCR beta chain comes out of a study of sequential checkpoint blockade in melanoma (dated by TCRdb to 2018 to 2020). With respect to the entire study: In a 1:1 randomization, patients received either first-line nivolumab then ipilimumab (arm A) or ipilimumab then nivolumab (arm B). Maintenance nivolumab came after each of the two trial sequences. DNA from around 95 pretreatment melanoma tumor samples underwent TCRbeta immunosequencing. About 24 patients had matched tumor biopsies taken before treatment and at week 13, after single-agent nivolumab (arm A) or ipilimumab (arm B). The same lesion was the source of approximately 86% of the matched pre- and post-treatment tumor biopsy pairs.

Turning to this clone: Its antigen has not been determined. Base quality data are lacking; no much larger clone is found one base away.

The full study reports these points: The response-prediction model combining TCR metrics and mutation burden needs validation in larger, independent patient cohorts. In the nivolumab-first arm (arm A), an association was found between pretreatment tumor TIL clonality and response (P = .04). Within-arm analyses of tumor T-cell fraction were constrained by small sample sizes and reduced statistical power. Clinical benefit was about 30 times more likely to be achieved by patients whose tumor T-cell fraction and clonality increased by week 13. Tumor T-cell fraction and clonality were correlated with PD-L1 staining and CD8+ T-cell counts, but not with mutational load.

The label giving this sample's treatment or condition can be read as: randomized to nivolumab then ipilimumab (arm A) or the reverse (arm B). No trial patient had received prior DNA-damaging chemotherapy. The samples were obtained from melanoma patients enrolled in CheckMate 064, an open-label, randomized phase II trial testing sequential checkpoint blockade. Genomic DNA from formalin-fixed paraffin-embedded (FFPE) tissue samples was used for tumor TCR sequencing. CDR1 MGHRA and CDR2 YSYEKL are derived from the germline V gene. V is pruned by 4 bases and J by 0 bases, leaving 4 bases of the junction without a gene match. Counted from cysteine to phenylalanine, this CDR3 has 15 amino acids. The DNA shown is the 45-base CDR3, in frame from base 1. TCRbeta CDR3 regions were immunosequenced from genomic DNA with the immunoSEQ Assay. Genomic DNA was amplified by bias-controlled multiplex PCR before high-throughput sequencing. The study's processing was this. To quantify the absolute abundance of each unique TCRbeta CDR3 region, the sequences were collapsed and filtered. Clonality, defined as 1 minus Pielou's evenness, was calculated using only productive rearrangements. Tumor T-cell fraction was computed by normalizing TCRbeta template counts to usable DNA, estimated from several housekeeping genes. A previously published method was used to identify clones whose frequencies were significantly greater in on-treatment samples than in baseline samples. Entries here come from immuneACCESS through TCRdb and include only in-frame sequences with V and J called. Some clones fail to appear in such tables; in the studies checked, an unresolved V gene covers under half of the shortfall, and the cause of the remainder is unknown. D and trimming were read from the DNA, whereas the V and J calls and clone size are those reported in that table. For this sample the table gives approximately 37,000 clones, of which 30% to 40% were detected only once. The ten most abundant clones make up roughly 1.6% of the sample.

The sequenced sample was tumor tissue (inferred from file names), obtained from a patient given nivolumab and ipilimumab in sequence. This TCR derives from a human donor with melanoma. Here the chain combines TRBV4-1 and TRBJ1-1; TRBD1 agrees with 8 junctional bases. The CDR3 loop reads CASSRGQGVNTEAFF. The DNA is as follows: TGCGCCAGCAGCCGAGGACAGGGAGTGAACACTGAAGCTTTCTTT.